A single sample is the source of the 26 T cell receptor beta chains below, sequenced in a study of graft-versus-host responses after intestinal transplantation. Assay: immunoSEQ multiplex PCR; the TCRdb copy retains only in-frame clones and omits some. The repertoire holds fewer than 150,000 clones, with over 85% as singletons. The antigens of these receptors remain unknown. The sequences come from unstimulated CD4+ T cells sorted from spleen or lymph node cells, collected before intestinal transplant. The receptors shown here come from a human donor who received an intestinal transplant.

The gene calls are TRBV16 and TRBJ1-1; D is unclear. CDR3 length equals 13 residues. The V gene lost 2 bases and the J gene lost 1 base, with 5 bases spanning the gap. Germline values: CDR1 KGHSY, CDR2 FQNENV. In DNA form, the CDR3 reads TGTGCCAGCAGCCAACGGGGGAACACTGAAGCTTTCTTT. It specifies CASSQRGNTEAFF.

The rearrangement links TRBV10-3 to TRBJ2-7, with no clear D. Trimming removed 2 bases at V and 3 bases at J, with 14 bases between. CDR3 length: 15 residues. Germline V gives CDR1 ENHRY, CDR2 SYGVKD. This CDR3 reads CAISEATGPNYEQYF. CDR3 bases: TGTGCCATCAGTGAGGCTACCGGGCCCAACTACGAGCAGTACTTC.

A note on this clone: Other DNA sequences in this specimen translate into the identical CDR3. The CDR3 DNA follows: TGTGCTAGTGGTTATCCCGGGGAGACCCAGTACTTC. It encodes CASGYPGETQYF. The chain links TRBV12-5 to TRBJ2-5, with D unclear. Looked up from germline, CDR1 is LGHNT and CDR2 is FRNRAP. The germline V and J ends were trimmed by 4 bases and 5 bases, with 8 bases remaining between them. The CDR3 consists of 12 residues.

CDR3 protein: CASSQGRKTASPSTDTQYF. The CDR3 bases are TGTGCCAGCAGCCAAGGACGCAAGACGGCTTCCCCTAGCACAGATACGCAGTATTTT. The V gene is TRBV4-2, the J gene TRBJ2-3; D ambiguous. Trimming shortened V by 1 base and J by 0 bases, and 20 bases separated the two germline ends. This CDR3 region has 19 residues. Germline V gives CDR1 LGHNA, CDR2 YNFKEQ.

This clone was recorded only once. CDR3 sequence reads: CASSPRGEKLFF. DNA for the CDR3: TGTGCCAGCAGCCCCAGGGGGGAAAAACTGTTTTTT. V is TRBV27 and J is TRBJ1-4, with TRBD1 matching 7 bases. The ends lost 6 bases at V and 8 bases at J; junction bases unmatched: 3. This CDR3 has 12 residues. CDR1 MNHEY and CDR2 SMNVEV come from the germline V gene (reference sequence). Supplemented by reference TRBV27 and TRBJ1-4, the full variable domain reads EAQVTQNPRYLITVTGKKLTVTCSQNMNHEYMSWYRQDPGLGLRQIYYSMNVEVTDKGDVPEGYKVSRKEKRNFPLILESPSPNQTSLYFCASSPRGEKLFFGSGTQLSVL.

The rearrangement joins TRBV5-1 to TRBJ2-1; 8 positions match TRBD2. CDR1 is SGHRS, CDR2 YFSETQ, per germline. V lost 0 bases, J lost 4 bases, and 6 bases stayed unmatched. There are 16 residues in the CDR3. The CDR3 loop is CASSLETSGSYNEQFF. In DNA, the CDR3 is TGCGCCAGCAGCTTGGAAACTAGCGGTTCATACAATGAGCAGTTCTTC. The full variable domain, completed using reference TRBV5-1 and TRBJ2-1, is KAGVTQTPRYLIKTRGQQVTLSCSPISGHRSVSWYQQTPGQGLQFLFEYFSETQRNKGNFPGRFSGRQFSNSRSEMNVSTLELGDSALYLCASSLETSGSYNEQFFGPGTRLTVL.

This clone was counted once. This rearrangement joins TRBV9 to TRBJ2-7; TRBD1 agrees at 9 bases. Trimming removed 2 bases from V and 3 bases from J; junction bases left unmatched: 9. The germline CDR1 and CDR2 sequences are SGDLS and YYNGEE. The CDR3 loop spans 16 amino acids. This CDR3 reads CASSVTAGQGLYEQYF. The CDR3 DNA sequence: TGTGCCAGCAGCGTCACCGCAGGACAGGGGCTCTACGAGCAGTACTTC. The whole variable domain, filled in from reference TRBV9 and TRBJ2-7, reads DSGVTQTPKHLITATGQRVTLRCSPRSGDLSVYWYQQSLDQGLQFLIQYYNGEERAKGNILERFSAQQFPDLHSELNLSSLELGDSALYFCASSVTAGQGLYEQYFGPGTRLTVT.

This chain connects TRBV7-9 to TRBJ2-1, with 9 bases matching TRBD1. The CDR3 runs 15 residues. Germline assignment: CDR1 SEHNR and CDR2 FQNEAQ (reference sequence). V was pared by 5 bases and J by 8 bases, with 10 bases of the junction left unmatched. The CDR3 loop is CASSHTTDRGHEQFF. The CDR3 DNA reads TGTGCCAGCAGCCATACAACGGACAGGGGTCATGAGCAGTTCTTC.

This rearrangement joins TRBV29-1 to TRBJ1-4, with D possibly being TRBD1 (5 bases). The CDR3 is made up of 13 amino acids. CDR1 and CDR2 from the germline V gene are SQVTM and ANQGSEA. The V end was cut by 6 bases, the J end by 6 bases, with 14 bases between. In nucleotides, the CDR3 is TGCAGCGTACGGGGGACTCTTGATGAAAAACTGTTTTTT. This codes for CSVRGTLDEKLFF.

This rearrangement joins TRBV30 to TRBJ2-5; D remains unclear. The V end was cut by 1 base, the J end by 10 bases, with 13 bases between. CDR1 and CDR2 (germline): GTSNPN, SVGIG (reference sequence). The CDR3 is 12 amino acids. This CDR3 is CAWSGTDRNQYF. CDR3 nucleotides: TGTGCCTGGAGTGGGACGGACCGGAACCAGTACTTC.

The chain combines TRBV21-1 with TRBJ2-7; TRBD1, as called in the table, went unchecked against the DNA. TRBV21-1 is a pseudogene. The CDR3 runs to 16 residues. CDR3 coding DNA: TGTGCCAGCAGCAAAGTGGCGGACAGGGTCTCCTACGAGCAGTACTTC. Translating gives CASSKVADRVSYEQYF.

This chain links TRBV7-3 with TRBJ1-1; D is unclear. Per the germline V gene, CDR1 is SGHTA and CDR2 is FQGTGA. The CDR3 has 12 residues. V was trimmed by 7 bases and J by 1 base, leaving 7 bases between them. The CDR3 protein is CASNHENTEAFF. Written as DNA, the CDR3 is TGTGCCAGCAATCACGAGAACACTGAAGCTTTCTTT.

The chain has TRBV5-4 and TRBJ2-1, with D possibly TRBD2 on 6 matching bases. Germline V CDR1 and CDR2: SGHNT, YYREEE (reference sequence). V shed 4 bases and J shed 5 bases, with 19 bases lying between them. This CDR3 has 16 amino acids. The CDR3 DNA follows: TGTGCCAGCAGCAGGACCCGGGGGTTGGGTGACAATGAGCAGTTCTTC. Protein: CASSRTRGLGDNEQFF.

Here the CDR3 DNA reads TGTGCCAGCAGTCGTCGGTTGGGGGAGACCCAGTACTTC. Translated: CASSRRLGETQYF. V gene TRBV5-6 combines with J gene TRBJ2-5; D gene unclear. The germline CDR1 and CDR2 sequences are SGHDT and YYEEEE. V gave up 5 bases and J gave up 5 bases, with 13 bases separating them. The CDR3 covers 13 residues.

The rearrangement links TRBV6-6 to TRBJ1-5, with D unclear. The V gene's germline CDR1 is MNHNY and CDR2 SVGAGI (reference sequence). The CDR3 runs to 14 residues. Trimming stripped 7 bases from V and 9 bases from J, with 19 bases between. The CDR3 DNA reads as TGTGCCAGCACCATAGAGTATTCGGCCCCGCCCCAGCATTTT. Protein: CASTIEYSAPPQHF.

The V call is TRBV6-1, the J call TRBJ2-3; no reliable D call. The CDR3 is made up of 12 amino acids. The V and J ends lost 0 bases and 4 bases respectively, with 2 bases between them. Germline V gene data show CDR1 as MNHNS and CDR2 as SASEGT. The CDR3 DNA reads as TGTGCCAGCAGTGAAGCTGCAGATACGCAGTATTTT. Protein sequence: CASSEAADTQYF.

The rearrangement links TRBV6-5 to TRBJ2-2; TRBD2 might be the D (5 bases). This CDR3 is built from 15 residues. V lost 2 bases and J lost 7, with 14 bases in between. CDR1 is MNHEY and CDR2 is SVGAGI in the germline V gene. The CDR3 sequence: CASSYARLANGELFF. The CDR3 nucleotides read TGTGCCAGCAGTTACGCGCGGCTAGCTAACGGGGAGCTGTTTTTT.

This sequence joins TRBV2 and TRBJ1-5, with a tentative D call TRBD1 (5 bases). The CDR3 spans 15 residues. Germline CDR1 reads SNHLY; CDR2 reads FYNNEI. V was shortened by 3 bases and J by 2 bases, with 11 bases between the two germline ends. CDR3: CASSETGRGNQPQHF. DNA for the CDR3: TGTGCCAGCAGTGAGACGGGGCGCGGCAATCAGCCCCAGCATTTT.

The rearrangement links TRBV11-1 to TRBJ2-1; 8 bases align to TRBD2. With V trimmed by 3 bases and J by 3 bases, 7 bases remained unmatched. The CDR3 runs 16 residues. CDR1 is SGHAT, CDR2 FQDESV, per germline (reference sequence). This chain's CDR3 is CASSFRTSSLYNEQFF. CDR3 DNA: TGTGCCAGCAGCTTCCGGACTAGCAGTCTCTACAATGAGCAGTTCTTC.

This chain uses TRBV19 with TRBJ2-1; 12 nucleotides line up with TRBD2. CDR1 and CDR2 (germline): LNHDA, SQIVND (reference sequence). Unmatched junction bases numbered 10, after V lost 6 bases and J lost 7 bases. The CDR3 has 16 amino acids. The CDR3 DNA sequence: TGTGCCAGTAGACCTAGCGGGGGGGCATTGTCAAATGAGCAGTTCTTC. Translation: CASRPSGGALSNEQFF.

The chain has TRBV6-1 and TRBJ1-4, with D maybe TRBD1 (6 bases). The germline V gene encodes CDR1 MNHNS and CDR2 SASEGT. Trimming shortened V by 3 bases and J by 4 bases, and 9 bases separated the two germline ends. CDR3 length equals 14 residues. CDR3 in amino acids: CASSDDRFNEKLFF. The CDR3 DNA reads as TGTGCCAGCAGTGATGACAGGTTTAATGAAAAACTGTTTTTT.

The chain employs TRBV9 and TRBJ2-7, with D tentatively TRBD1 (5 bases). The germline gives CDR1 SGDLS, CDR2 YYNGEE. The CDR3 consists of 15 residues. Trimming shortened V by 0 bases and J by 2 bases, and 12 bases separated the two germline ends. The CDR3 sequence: CASSVEYRQAYEQYF. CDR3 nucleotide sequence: TGTGCCAGCAGCGTAGAATACAGGCAAGCCTACGAGCAGTACTTC.

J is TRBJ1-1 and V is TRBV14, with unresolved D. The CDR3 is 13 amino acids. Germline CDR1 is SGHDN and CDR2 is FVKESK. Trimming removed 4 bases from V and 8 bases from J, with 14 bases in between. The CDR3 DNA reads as TGTGCCAGCAGCCCCCTTACGGTACAGGAAGCTTTCTTT. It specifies CASSPLTVQEAFF.

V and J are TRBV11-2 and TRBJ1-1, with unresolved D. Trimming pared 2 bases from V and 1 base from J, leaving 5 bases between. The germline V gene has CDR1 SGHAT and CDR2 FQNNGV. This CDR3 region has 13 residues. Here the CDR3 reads CASSLLWNTEAFF. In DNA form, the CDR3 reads TGTGCCAGCAGCTTACTATGGAACACTGAAGCTTTCTTT.

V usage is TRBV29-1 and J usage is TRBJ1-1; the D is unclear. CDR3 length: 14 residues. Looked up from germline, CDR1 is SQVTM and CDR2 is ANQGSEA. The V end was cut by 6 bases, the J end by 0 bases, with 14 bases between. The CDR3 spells CSVLKGSLNTEAFF. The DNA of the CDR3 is TGCAGCGTATTGAAGGGCAGTCTGAACACTGAAGCTTTCTTT.

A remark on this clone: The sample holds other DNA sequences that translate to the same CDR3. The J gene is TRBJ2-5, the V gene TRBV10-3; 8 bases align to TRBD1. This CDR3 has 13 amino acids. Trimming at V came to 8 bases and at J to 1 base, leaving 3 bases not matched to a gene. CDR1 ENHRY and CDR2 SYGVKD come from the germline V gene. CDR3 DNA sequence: TGTGCCATCGGCGGACAGGGCCAAGAGACCCAGTACTTC. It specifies CAIGGQGQETQYF.